The sequence of this T cell receptor beta chain was determined in a study of shared clonotypes between healthy human individuals. Germline V CDR1 and CDR2: SGHTA, FQGNSA. Trimming took off 2 bases at V and 5 bases at J, with 15 bases between the two ends. The CDR3 has 15 residues. Free of recent acute infections or vaccinations, the donors were healthy HIV-negative adults. Caucasian adults living in Nashville, Tennessee, provided all samples. Findings and limits, study-wide: The study found lower generation probabilities in non-shared clonotypes than in those shared by all four donors.

Replicate PCRs from sorted subsets contained roughly 200 ng DNA, which is roughly 30,000 T cell genomes. Repertoires were generated with immunoSEQ multiplex PCR, while TCRdb's copy carries only in-frame clones and drops some. The sample has around 1.1 million clones; roughly 77% are singletons. This clone was counted a single time. The antigen remains undetermined. This chain uses TRBV7-2 with TRBJ1-1; D perhaps matches TRBD1 (5 bases). Sequencing was done on a sample of memory CD4+ T cells from PBMCs. Subset meaning: CD45RA-negative fraction. The sequence was collected from a young man in good health. Some clones in this sample may be carry-over from other donors' samples. DNA for the CDR3: TGTGCCAGCAGCTTATTTGCAGGGTCGGGAACTGAAGCTTTCTTT. It yields the protein CASSLFAGSGTEAFF. Full variable domain (remainder filled in from reference TRBV7-2 and TRBJ1-1): GAGVSQSPSNKVTEKGKDVELRCDPISGHTALYWYRQSLGQGLEFLIYFQGNSAPDKSGLPSDRFSAERTGGSVSTLTIQRTQQEDSAVYLCASSLFAGSGTEAFFGQGTRLTVV.